The clone carrying this T cell receptor (beta chain) was seen repeatedly, ten times or more. This record belongs to a study of blood T cell repertoires in COVID-19. Looking at the study overall: The samples span acute and convalescent COVID-19 from the United States, Italy and Spain. The analysed material was cDNA or gDNA that came from T cells, B-cell-depleted T cells, or PBMCs.

Study processing details: Estimated nucleated cell counts came from reference gene primer amplification. The protocol was immunoSEQ multiplex PCR, while the TCRdb copy is restricted to in-frame clones and leaves out a portion. D and trimming come from the DNA, and the V and J calls and clone size come from that table. Altogether about 100,000 clones are present, around 85% being singletons, with the ten largest covering around 2%. The germline CDR1 and CDR2 sequences are SEHNR and FQNEAQ (reference sequence). V dropped 3 bases and J dropped 2 bases, with 4 bases sitting between them. This CDR3 has 12 amino acids.

The genes are TRBV7-9 and TRBJ1-1; D is uncertain. This TCR came from a woman aged 65 to 85 with active or convalescent COVID-19. Sequencing was done on a sample of peripheral blood. CDR3 coding DNA: TGTGCCAGCAGCTTCTCTAACACTGAAGCTTTCTTT. Residues: CASSFSNTEAFF.